This T cell receptor beta chain was sequenced in a study of control samples from healthy donors and cancer patients. Germline V CDR1 and CDR2: SGDLS, YYNGEE. The CDR3 has 15 amino acids. V lost 1 base to trimming and J lost 1 base, with 11 bases between them. The table came from immunoSEQ multiplex PCR; TCRdb's copy has only in-frame clones and leaves some out. The table records 150,000 to 200,000 clones, approximately 90% of them present only once. The receptor's source is a man in his thirties or forties in good health. What was sequenced was blood. The V call is TRBV9, the J call TRBJ1-1; D not certain. DNA of the CDR3: TGTGCCAGCAGCGTATCTGGTCTGCCGAACACTGAAGCTTTCTTT. It yields the protein CASSVSGLPNTEAFF.